This passage covers 23 T cell receptor beta chains from one sample sequenced in a study of OX40 agonist ivuxolimab in advanced cancers. The repertoire was sequenced with immunoSEQ multiplex PCR; TCRdb's copy has only in-frame clones and lacks some. The table lists about 86,000 clones, roughly 85% of them singletons. The sequencing used CD4+ or CD8+ T cells sorted from blood, collected in a trial of the OX40 agonist ivuxolimab. These receptors were obtained from an adult with an advanced solid tumor such as melanoma, head and neck, liver or kidney cancer.

With regard to this clone: With a far larger clone one base away, a read error is the likely cause. CDR3 in DNA: TGTGCCAGCAGCCAAGATCAGAGGGCTAGCGGGGTATACTACAATGAGCAGTTCTTC. Encoded protein: CASSQDQRASGVYYNEQFF. V gene TRBV11-2 combines with J gene TRBJ2-1, with 9 bases matching TRBD2. V lost 5 bases and J lost 3; bases outside the gene matches: 17. The CDR3 runs to 19 residues. Germline CDR1 SGHAT, CDR2 FQNNGV.

The V and J genes are TRBV25-1 and TRBJ2-5; D is ambiguous. The V end was cut by 8 bases, the J end by 0 bases, with 4 bases between. The CDR3 contains 11 residues. Germline CDR1 reads MGHDK; CDR2 reads SYGVNS. Here the CDR3 reads CASAYQETQYF. In DNA form, the CDR3 reads TGTGCCAGCGCGTACCAAGAGACCCAGTACTTC.

The count of this clone is one. The chain has TRBV6-1 and TRBJ1-4, with a weak D call TRBD1 (5 bases). CDR3 length: 15 amino acids. V lost 4 bases and J 5 bases, leaving 14 bases between the germline ends. Germline V gives CDR1 MNHNS, CDR2 SASEGT. The CDR3 is CASSGGLSRNEKLFF. As DNA, the CDR3 is TGTGCCAGCAGTGGGGGCCTATCAAGGAATGAAAAACTGTTTTTT.

This clone was observed a single time. V and J are TRBV4-2 and TRBJ2-7; 11 bases are a match to TRBD2. Looked up from germline, CDR1 is LGHNA and CDR2 is YNFKEQ. This CDR3 has 17 amino acids. V gave up 0 bases and J gave up 2 bases; unmatched junction bases: 6. CDR3 sequence: CASSQDQTSGVTYEQYF. CDR3 in DNA: TGTGCCAGCAGCCAAGATCAGACTAGCGGGGTTACCTACGAGCAGTACTTC.

The chain combines TRBV7-2 with TRBJ2-3; possibly TRBD1 for D (6 bases). Germline V gene sequence: CDR1 SGHTA, CDR2 FQGNSA. Deletions cut 5 bases from V and 4 bases from J, with 19 bases between. This CDR3 comprises 16 residues. The CDR3 spells CASSPSRQGFSDTQYF. The CDR3 region has the DNA TGTGCCAGCAGCCCGTCGAGGCAGGGGTTTTCAGATACGCAGTATTTT.

The chain uses TRBV28 and TRBJ2-3; weak D call: TRBD2 (6 bases). This CDR3 region has 13 residues. CDR1 is MDHEN and CDR2 is SYDVKM in the germline V gene. V dropped 4 bases and J dropped 13 bases, with 18 bases sitting between them. The CDR3 here is CASSSESVTSKYF. In nucleotides, the CDR3 is TGTGCCAGCAGTTCGGAATCTGTAACTAGCAAGTATTTT.

The J gene is TRBJ2-1, the V gene TRBV7-3, with 11 positions matching TRBD2. CDR1 and CDR2 from the germline V gene are SGHTA and FQGTGA. J lost 5 bases, V lost 5 bases, and 5 bases had no gene match. CDR3 length: 15 residues. CDR3: CASSPSGRQNNEQFF. The CDR3 region has the DNA TGTGCCAGCAGCCCTAGCGGGAGGCAAAACAATGAGCAGTTCTTC.

This clone was observed a single time. V and J are TRBV6-5 and TRBJ2-2; D is ambiguous. Per germline, CDR1 MNHEY and CDR2 SVGAGI. The V end was cut by 0 bases, the J end by 4 bases, with 12 bases between. CDR3 length equals 16 residues. The CDR3, as DNA: TGTGCCAGCAGTTACTCGATGCTCCCGGGCACCGGGGAGCTGTTTTTT. Translating it yields CASSYSMLPGTGELFF.

The chain couples TRBV2 to TRBJ1-1; the D is unclear. Germline lookup yields CDR1 SNHLY and CDR2 FYNNEI. Trimming shortened V by 3 bases and J by 1 base, and 9 bases separated the two germline ends. This CDR3 comprises 14 residues. The DNA of the CDR3 is TGTGCCAGCAGTGAGGTTTTAGCGAACACTGAAGCTTTCTTT. Its protein product is CASSEVLANTEAFF.

The chain employs TRBV21-1 and TRBJ2-1; TRBD1 is taken as the D call from the table, unchecked against the DNA. TRBV21-1 is described as a pseudogene. The length of the CDR3 is 13 residues. The DNA for the CDR3 is TGTGCCAGCAGCCACTCAAGGGGGACAGAGCAGTTCTTC. This codes for CASSHSRGTEQFF.

The V and J genes are TRBV5-4 and TRBJ2-5; 7 bases match TRBD1. Germline values: CDR1 SGHNT, CDR2 YYREEE (reference sequence). With V trimmed by 4 bases and J by 5 bases, 8 bases remained unmatched. This CDR3 is 14 amino acids long. Here the CDR3 DNA reads TGTGCCAGCAGCACAGGGGATCTAAAGGAGACCCAGTACTTC. Translated: CASSTGDLKETQYF.

The V gene is TRBV29-1, the J gene TRBJ1-5; D is possibly TRBD1 (5 bases). Trimming took 6 bases from V and 10 from J, leaving 16 bases between them. The CDR3 covers 12 residues. Germline lookup yields CDR1 SQVTM and CDR2 ANQGSEA. The CDR3 loop reads CSVGGSNEPQHF. CDR3 nucleotides: TGCAGCGTCGGGGGGAGTAATGAACCCCAGCATTTT.

The chain uses TRBV19 and TRBJ1-2; 10 positions match TRBD1. CDR3 size: 14 residues. V lost 7 bases and J lost 2; bases outside the gene matches: 4. The germline V gene encodes CDR1 LNHDA and CDR2 SQIVND (reference sequence). Written as DNA, the CDR3 is TGTGCCAGTACCACGACAGGGGGCAACTATGGCTACACCTTC. Translating it yields CASTTTGGNYGYTF.

This clone was seen a single time. The genes are TRBV29-1 and TRBJ1-3, with D possibly being TRBD1 (6 bases). Germline values: CDR1 SQVTM, CDR2 ANQGSEA. The V end lost 3 bases, the J end lost 0 bases, and 12 bases lay between the germline ends. This CDR3 is built from 15 residues. This CDR3 reads CSVDTGRVSGNTIYF. Here the CDR3 DNA reads TGCAGCGTTGATACAGGGAGGGTCTCTGGAAACACCATATATTTT.

The rearrangement joins TRBV19 to TRBJ2-7; tentatively, D is TRBD1 (6 bases). Trimming took 3 bases from V and 4 from J, leaving 13 bases between them. The V gene's germline CDR1 is LNHDA and CDR2 SQIVND (reference sequence). The CDR3 contains 14 residues. The CDR3 DNA reads as TGTGCCAGTAGTATGAGCAGGGGCGGGTACGAGCAGTACTTC. Its translation is CASSMSRGGYEQYF.

This clone came up once. The chain employs TRBV11-2 and TRBJ2-3; TRBD1 agrees at 7 bases. The CDR3 runs to 16 residues. In germline, CDR1 is SGHAT, CDR2 FQNNGV. The V segment lost 5 bases and the J segment 0 bases; nucleotides outside the gene matches: 8. The CDR3 spells CASSLRQGTSTDTQYF. CDR3 DNA: TGTGCCAGCAGCCTTCGACAGGGAACTAGCACAGATACGCAGTATTTT.

In its sample, this clone was seen once. J is TRBJ2-7 and V is TRBV27; D assignment may be TRBD1 or TRBD2 (7 bases each). V gave up 6 bases and J gave up 4 bases, with 16 bases separating them. The CDR3 loop spans 14 amino acids. Per germline, CDR1 MNHEY and CDR2 SMNVEV (reference sequence). CDR3 protein: CASSPSRGGYEQYF. In DNA, the CDR3 is TGTGCCAGCAGCCCATCCAGGGGGGGGTACGAGCAGTACTTC.

V and J are TRBV9 and TRBJ1-1; D gene uncertain. The CDR3 is 13 residues long. The V gene lost 2 bases and the J gene lost 1 base, with 6 bases spanning the gap. Germline V gene lookup returns CDR1 SGDLS and CDR2 YYNGEE. CDR3 nucleotides: TGTGCCAGCAGCGTGTCAGAGAACACTGAAGCTTTCTTT. Protein product: CASSVSENTEAFF.

The chain has TRBV18 and TRBJ2-5; a possible D gene is TRBD1 (6 bases). The CDR3 extends over 14 amino acids. Germline V gene lookup returns CDR1 KGHSH and CDR2 LQKENI. Trimming stripped 5 bases from V and 2 bases from J, with 12 bases between. The DNA of the CDR3 is TGTGCCAGCTCATCAGGGGCAGAACAAGAGACCCAGTACTTC. This codes for CASSSGAEQETQYF.

The CDR3 protein is CASSEAANYGYTF. In DNA form, the CDR3 reads TGCGCCAGCAGTGAGGCAGCTAACTATGGCTACACCTTC. The chain links TRBV10-2 to TRBJ1-2; D ambiguous. Germline V gives CDR1 WSHSY, CDR2 SAAADI. The ends were cut back, 2 bases at V and 0 bases at J, with 4 bases in the middle. CDR3 length: 13 amino acids.

Comment on this clone: The same CDR3 arises from other DNA sequences in this sample as well. The chain combines TRBV5-1 with TRBJ1-5, with TRBD1 matching over 7 bases. Germline values: CDR1 SGHRS, CDR2 YFSETQ. The CDR3 runs to 15 residues. Trimming removed 3 bases from V and 2 bases from J; junction bases left unmatched: 5. The DNA for the CDR3 is TGCGCCAGCAGCTCGGATGGACAGGGCAATCAGCCCCAGCATTTT. Its protein is CASSSDGQGNQPQHF.

The chain has TRBV2 and TRBJ2-3; TRBD2 matches 15 bases. Germline lookup yields CDR1 SNHLY and CDR2 FYNNEI. V was pared by 9 bases and J by 1 base, with 2 bases of the junction left unmatched. CDR3 length: 15 residues. The CDR3 bases are TGTGCCAGGGGACTAGCGGGGGGTCGCACAGATACGCAGTATTTT. Its protein is CARGLAGGRTDTQYF.

The chain employs TRBV4-1 and TRBJ2-5; TRBD2 might be the D (7 bases). V was clipped by 3 bases and J by 5 bases, with 19 bases between them. Looked up from germline, CDR1 is MGHRA and CDR2 is YSYEKL. The CDR3 is 16 amino acids. The CDR3 spells CASSQGLTGGLETQYF. Here the CDR3 DNA reads TGCGCCAGCAGCCAGGGACTCACGGGGGGCCTGGAGACCCAGTACTTC.